A selection of T cell receptor beta chains follows, all from one sample in a study of cytomegalovirus exposure and HLA in healthy donors. Assay: immunoSEQ multiplex PCR; the TCRdb copy retains only in-frame clones and omits some. The table lists about 150,000 clones, 82% of them singletons. The sequencing sample was made of PBMCs. These receptors were obtained from a man between 25 and 39 years old in good health and CMV-seropositive. The CDR3 runs from the conserved cysteine through the conserved F or W. D genes are given only for firm matches. The size entry is marked missing in some rows and otherwise reads once, few, many or a size class.

d_call	clone_size	j_call	v_call	cdr3_aa	cdr3_nt
.	.	TRBJ1-5	TRBV7-2	CASSPIEDQPQHF	TGTGCCAGCAGCCCCATAGAGGATCAGCCCCAGCATTTT
.	.	TRBJ2-1	TRBV4-3	CASSRSAEPGNEQFF	TGCGCCAGCAGCCGCTCCGCGGAGCCGGGGAATGAGCAGTTCTTC
TRBD2	.	TRBJ2-1	TRBV14	CASSQGTSLYNEQFF	TGTGCCAGCAGCCAAGGGACTAGCCTTTACAATGAGCAGTTCTTC
TRBD1	.	TRBJ2-6	TRBV11-2	CASSLGRDRRANVLTF	TGTGCCAGCAGCTTAGGGCGGGACAGGCGAGCCAACGTCCTGACTTTC
TRBD2	.	TRBJ2-7	TRBV7-9	CASSFGRAYEQYF	TGTGCCAGCAGCTTCGGGAGGGCCTACGAGCAGTACTTC
.	.	TRBJ2-1	TRBV7-8	CASRPNRDNEQFF	TGTGCCAGCAGACCAAACAGGGACAATGAGCAGTTCTTC
TRBD1	.	TRBJ1-3	TRBV19	CASSTAGTGASGNTIYF	TGTGCCAGTAGTACGGCCGGGACAGGGGCTTCGGGAAACACCATATATTTT
TRBD1	.	TRBJ2-7	TRBV6-6	CASRRRDRGKQYF	TGTGCCAGCAGGCGACGGGACAGGGGAAAGCAGTACTTC
.	.	TRBJ2-1	TRBV11-1	CASSLTWDSSGMDEQFF	TGTGCCAGCAGCCTAACCTGGGATAGCTCCGGGATGGATGAGCAGTTCTTC
.	.	TRBJ1-2	TRBV5-4	CASSQSTVNYGYTF	TGTGCCAGCAGCCAATCGACAGTTAACTATGGCTACACCTTC
TRBD1	.	TRBJ1-2	TRBV27	CASSRQGEGGYTF	TGTGCCAGCAGCCGACAGGGGGAGGGTGGCTACACCTTC
TRBD2	.	TRBJ2-3	TRBV4-2	CASSPGTSGYGDTQYF	TGTGCCAGCAGCCCGGGCACTAGCGGGTATGGAGATACGCAGTATTTT
TRBD2	.	TRBJ2-1	TRBV10-1	CASTPASGSGGEQFF	TGCGCCAGCACCCCGGCTAGCGGGAGTGGGGGTGAGCAGTTCTTC
.	few	TRBJ1-1	TRBV30	CAWSRGTEAFF	TGTGCCTGGAGTCGGGGCACTGAAGCTTTCTTT
.	.	TRBJ2-3	TRBV10-3	CAISDAQGLTDTQYF	TGTGCCATCAGCGACGCACAGGGCCTCACAGATACGCAGTATTTT
TRBD1	.	TRBJ1-3	TRBV5-5	CASSLGDRGLGNTIYF	TGTGCCAGCAGCTTGGGGGACAGGGGGCTTGGAAACACCATATATTTT
.	.	TRBJ2-5	TRBV1	CTSSQEVGLAGGLEETQYF	TGCACCAGCAGCCAAGAAGTGGGACTAGCGGGGGGGCTGGAGGAGACCCAGTACTTC
.	.	TRBJ2-1	TRBV27	CASSSLAGSYNEQFF	TGTGCCAGCAGTTCCCTAGCAGGCTCCTACAATGAGCAGTTCTTC
.	once	TRBJ2-7	TRBV5-1	CASSSAGQGMVHEQYF	TGCGCCAGCAGCTCCGCCGGTCAGGGGATGGTACACGAGCAGTACTTC
TRBD1	.	TRBJ1-1	TRBV30	CAWSPSRDRVRAFF	TGTGCCTGGAGTCCGTCCCGGGACAGGGTTCGAGCTTTCTTT
.	.	TRBJ1-1	TRBV5-1	CASSLGTAYWVKNTEAFF	TGCGCCAGCAGCTTGGGGACAGCGTATTGGGTTAAGAACACTGAAGCTTTCTTT
TRBD1	once	TRBJ1-5	TRBV10-2	CASSWTGGEQPQHF	TGCGCCAGCAGCTGGACAGGGGGGGAGCAGCCCCAGCATTTT
.	.	TRBJ1-4	TRBV15	CATSDGREKLFF	TGTGCCACCAGCGACGGACGGGAGAAACTGTTTTTT
TRBD2	.	TRBJ2-3	TRBV5-1	CASRWTRGDTQYF	TGCGCCAGCAGATGGACTAGAGGAGATACGCAGTATTTT
TRBD1	.	TRBJ1-2	TRBV5-4	CASNRQGFNYGYTF	TGTGCCAGCAACCGACAGGGCTTCAACTATGGCTACACCTTC
TRBD1	.	TRBJ2-7	TRBV19	CASSSPGQGANEQYF	TGTGCCAGTAGTTCCCCGGGACAGGGGGCGAACGAGCAGTACTTC
.	.	TRBJ1-2	TRBV14	CASSPRGGSGYTF	TGTGCCAGCAGCCCCCGGGGGGGGTCGGGCTACACCTTC
TRBD1	once	TRBJ1-2	TRBV4-3	CASSQDGETGYYGYTF	TGCGCCAGCAGCCAAGACGGGGAGACAGGGTACTATGGCTACACCTTC
.	.	TRBJ1-1	TRBV4-2	CASSRAGGVAEAFF	TGTGCCAGCAGCCGTGCGGGGGGAGTCGCTGAAGCTTTCTTT
.	once	TRBJ1-2	TRBV5-1	CASSPTGPANYGYTF	TGCGCCAGCAGCCCCACAGGGCCCGCTAACTATGGCTACACCTTC
TRBD1	.	TRBJ2-7	TRBV11-3	CASSWDRGGEQYF	TGTGCCAGCAGCTGGGACAGGGGGGGCGAGCAGTACTTC
.	.	TRBJ2-2	TRBV19	CASSITSGTGELFF	TGTGCCAGTAGTATAACGTCAGGAACCGGGGAGCTGTTTTTT
.	.	TRBJ2-7	TRBV10-1	CASSETRLGNYEQYF	TGCGCCAGCAGTGAAACTAGACTGGGGAACTACGAGCAGTACTTC
.	few	TRBJ1-2	TRBV5-5	CASSPVGALGYGYTF	TGTGCCAGCAGCCCGGTGGGGGCCCTAGGGTATGGCTACACCTTC
.	.	TRBJ1-5	TRBV2	CASSAGPRNQPQHF	TGTGCCAGCAGTGCTGGTCCGCGGAATCAGCCCCAGCATTTT
.	.	TRBJ1-1	TRBV7-2	CASSFSRAEAFF	TGTGCCAGCAGCTTCTCCCGGGCTGAAGCTTTCTTT
TRBD2	.	TRBJ2-7	TRBV6-1	CASSAISGVTREQYF	TGTGCCAGCAGTGCGATTAGCGGGGTGACTAGGGAGCAGTACTTC
.	.	TRBJ2-4	TRBV11-2	CASSSDFGDIQYF	TGTGCCAGCAGCTCGGACTTTGGAGACATTCAGTACTTC
.	few	TRBJ2-3	TRBV11-2	CASSLTLGGYTDTQYF	TGTGCCAGCAGCTTAACCCTTGGCGGCTACACAGATACGCAGTATTTT
.	.	TRBJ1-1	TRBV2	CASRAGESTEAFF	TGTGCCAGCAGGGCCGGGGAAAGCACTGAAGCTTTCTTT
TRBD2	.	TRBJ2-7	TRBV9	CASSEAYGGSSYEQYF	TGTGCCAGCAGCGAGGCCTACGGGGGGAGCTCCTACGAGCAGTACTTC
.	.	TRBJ2-5	TRBV5-6	CASSYLRQQETQYF	TGTGCCAGCAGCTATTTACGACAGCAAGAGACCCAGTACTTC
.	.	TRBJ1-5	TRBV6-5	CASSSTHYQPQHF	TGTGCCAGCAGTTCTACCCACTATCAGCCCCAGCATTTT
TRBD2	.	TRBJ2-3	TRBV9	CASSVATRGGQDTQYF	TGTGCCAGCAGCGTAGCTACTCGGGGGGGCCAAGATACGCAGTATTTT
.	.	TRBJ1-1	TRBV7-8	CASSPRGMSTEAFF	TGTGCCAGCAGCCCCCGGGGGATGAGCACTGAAGCTTTCTTT
.	.	TRBJ2-2	TRBV2	CASSDLRPGTGELFF	TGTGCCAGCAGTGATTTGCGACCGGGCACCGGGGAGCTGTTTTTT
.	.	TRBJ2-5	TRBV4-2	CASSQEGSAGYQETQYF	TGTGCCAGCAGCCAAGAGGGCTCAGCTGGGTACCAAGAGACCCAGTACTTC
TRBD2	.	TRBJ2-3	TRBV5-1	CASSPGGGLAGDTQYF	TGCGCCAGCAGCCCCGGAGGGGGACTAGCGGGAGATACGCAGTATTTT
TRBD2	.	TRBJ2-2	TRBV27	CASSKLAGGNTGELFF	TGTGCCAGCAGTAAGCTGGCGGGGGGGAACACCGGGGAGCTGTTTTTT
TRBD1	.	TRBJ2-7	TRBV9	CASSVGGGPTYEQYF	TGTGCCAGCAGCGTAGGAGGGGGCCCAACCTACGAGCAGTACTTC